Listed below are T cell receptor beta chains from one sample, sequenced in a study of T cells in Graves' hyperthyroidism and ophthalmopathy. Via MiXCR, TCRdb re-called the multiplex PCR reads, giving one row per CDR3 protein. The table includes under 300,000 distinct CDR3 sequences, 14% to 15% detected once. Sequenced: blood. The receptors here all came from a woman aged 40 to 50 with Graves' hyperthyroidism that later progressed to Graves' ophthalmopathy. Each CDR3 is given with its conserved first and last residue. A D gene is named only where the DNA matches it firmly. Clone size is shown for a subset of rows, as once, few, many or a class of expanded clone.

D	V	size	J	length	CDR3	DNA
TRBD2	TRBV6-1	many	TRBJ2-1	17	CATNFGVSSGAHNEQFF	TGTGCCACCAACTTCGGGGTTTCTAGCGGGGCGCACAATGAGCAGTTCTTC
TRBD2	TRBV28	many	TRBJ2-2	18	CASRTSLAGGPRHGELFF	TGTGCCAGCAGAACCTCCCTAGCGGGAGGGCCAAGGCACGGGGAGCTGTTTTTT
TRBD2	TRBV27	.	TRBJ2-7	15	CASSLYTSGISEQYF	TGTGCCAGCAGTTTGTATACTAGCGGGATTTCCGAGCAGTACTTC
TRBD2	TRBV7-3	many	TRBJ2-1	15	CASSSSAGGFNEQFF	TGTGCCAGCAGCTCATCAGCGGGAGGGTTTAATGAGCAGTTCTTC
TRBD1	TRBV18	many	TRBJ2-2	16	CASSPPATGDTGELFF	TGTGCCAGCTCACCACCAGCCACAGGGGACACCGGGGAGCTGTTTTTT
TRBD1	TRBV4-1	.	TRBJ2-7	14	CASSQVGDSHEQYF	TGCGCCAGCAGCCAAGTGGGGGACAGCCACGAGCAGTACTTC
.	TRBV20-1	.	TRBJ2-7	15	CSARGSEYPAYEQYF	TGCAGTGCTAGAGGATCGGAATACCCCGCCTACGAGCAGTACTTC
.	TRBV11-3	many	TRBJ1-3	14	CASSSGDSGNTIYF	TGTGCCAGCAGTTCAGGGGACTCTGGAAACACCATATATTTT
TRBD1	TRBV2	many	TRBJ2-2	14	CASLTGSNTGELFF	TGTGCCAGCCTGACAGGGTCGAACACCGGGGAGCTGTTTTTT
.	TRBV2	many	TRBJ2-6	13	CASSVTGANVLTF	TGTGCCAGCAGTGTTACTGGGGCCAACGTCCTGACTTTC
.	TRBV3-1	many	TRBJ1-5	15	CASSQAQAGNQPQHF	TGTGCCAGCAGCCAAGCACAGGCGGGCAATCAGCCCCAGCATTTT
.	TRBV30	many	TRBJ1-1	11	CAWGPGHEAFF	TGTGCCTGGGGTCCAGGACACGAAGCTTTCTTT
.	TRBV6-5	many	TRBJ1-2	14	CASSYASGNYGYTF	TGTGCCAGCAGTTACGCGTCCGGGAACTATGGCTACACCTTC
.	TRBV2	many	TRBJ2-5	13	CASSGRDMLAQYF	TGTGCCAGCAGTGGTAGGGATATGCTGGCCCAGTACTTC
.	TRBV27	many	TRBJ2-3	14	CASVGFGRKDTQYF	TGTGCCAGCGTCGGTTTCGGGAGAAAAGATACGCAGTATTTT
.	TRBV28	many	TRBJ2-1	16	CASSLVGSLSYNEQFF	TGTGCCAGCAGTTTAGTTGGCAGTCTGTCGTACAATGAGCAGTTCTTC
.	TRBV9	many	TRBJ2-3	15	CASSVGGSGADTQYF	TGTGCCAGCAGCGTAGGGGGTTCAGGGGCAGATACGCAGTATTTT
TRBD2	TRBV7-8	many	TRBJ2-1	17	CASSPPVTSGRNNEQFF	TGTGCCAGCAGCCCACCCGTTACTAGCGGGAGAAACAATGAGCAGTTCTTC
TRBD2	TRBV5-4	few	TRBJ2-2	16	CASSPGLAEYTGELFF	TGTGCCAGCAGCCCAGGACTAGCGGAGTACACCGGGGAGCTGTTTTTT
.	TRBV15	few	TRBJ2-3	14	CATSRESPADTQYF	TGTGCCACCAGCAGAGAGTCCCCCGCAGATACGCAGTATTTT
.	TRBV15	.	TRBJ1-6	15	CATSRDRDYNSPLHF	TGTGCCACCAGCAGAGACCGAGACTATAATTCACCCCTCCACTTT
TRBD2	TRBV28	many	TRBJ2-1	18	CASSFPASGRLRGNEQFF	TGTGCCAGCAGTTTCCCGGCTAGCGGGAGGTTAAGGGGCAATGAGCAGTTCTTC
.	TRBV7-9	many	TRBJ2-3	15	CASSLRRMREHTQYF	TGTGCCAGCAGCTTAAGGCGGATGAGAGAGCATACGCAGTATTTT
TRBD1	TRBV12-3/TRBV12-4	.	TRBJ1-1	15	CASSLVGQGGTEAFF	TGTGCCAGCAGTTTAGTCGGGCAGGGGGGGACTGAAGCTTTCTTC
.	TRBV7-9	many	TRBJ2-2	15	CASSDFRVSTGELFF	TGTGCCAGCAGCGACTTCCGCGTTTCGACCGGGGAGCTGTTTTTT
TRBD2	TRBV7-2	many	TRBJ2-3	18	CASSLVSSGRIGTDTQYF	TGTGCCAGCAGCTTGGTGTCTAGCGGGAGAATAGGCACAGATACGCAGTATTTT
TRBD1	TRBV7-9	many	TRBJ2-7	13	CASSPTGAYEQYF	TGTGCCAGCAGCCCGACAGGGGCCTACGAGCAGTACTTC
.	TRBV7-2	many	TRBJ2-3	14	CASSSRDVTDTQYF	TGTGCCAGCAGCTCCCGGGATGTAACAGATACGCAGTATTTT
TRBD1	TRBV19	few	TRBJ2-1	15	CASNPTGGLYNEQFF	TGTGCCAGTAACCCCACAGGGGGTCTTTACAATGAGCAGTTCTTC
TRBD1	TRBV6-1	many	TRBJ1-1	13	CASSETGWGIAFF	TGTGCCAGCAGCGAGACAGGGTGGGGCATTGCTTTCTTT
.	TRBV6-1	few	TRBJ1-1	15	CASERMQSSNTEAFF	TGTGCCAGCGAGAGGATGCAGAGTTCGAACACTGAAGCTTTCTTT
.	TRBV27	many	TRBJ2-1	15	CASSLSGQWYNEQFF	TGTGCCAGCAGTTTATCCGGACAGTGGTACAATGAGCAGTTCTTC
TRBD1	TRBV5-1	.	TRBJ2-6	18	CASANRDRGSSGANVLTF	TGCGCCAGCGCGAACCGGGACAGGGGTAGCTCTGGGGCCAACGTCCTGACTTTC
.	TRBV5-1	.	TRBJ1-2	13	CASSLALREQLTF	TGCGCCAGCAGCTTGGCACTACGGGAGCAGCTGACCTTC
TRBD2	TRBV5-4	.	TRBJ2-5	15	CASSLTSGSGETQYF	TGTGCCAGCAGCTTGACTAGCGGGAGTGGAGAGACCCAGTACTTC
TRBD1	TRBV13	many	TRBJ2-5	16	CASSLVGDRGQETQYF	TGTGCCAGCAGCTTGGTAGGGGACAGGGGACAAGAGACCCAGTACTTC
.	TRBV3-1	many	TRBJ2-7	12	CASSQTWYEQYF	TGTGCCAGCAGCCAAACGTGGTACGAGCAGTACTTC
.	TRBV5-5	.	TRBJ2-1	17	CASSSHWGVGVYNEQFF	TGTGCCAGCAGCTCCCATTGGGGGGTTGGGGTCTACAATGAGCAGTTCTTC
.	TRBV27	many	TRBJ1-1	14	CASSLSGADTEAFF	TGTGCCAGCAGTTTATCAGGGGCTGACACTGAAGCTTTCTTT
.	TRBV10-3	few	TRBJ1-2	14	CAISARGLEYGYTF	TGTGCCATCAGTGCCCGGGGGCTGGAATATGGCTACACCTTC
.	TRBV7-2	.	TRBJ2-7	14	CASSLGVALYEQYF	TGTGCCAGCAGCTTAGGGGTAGCGCTGTACGAGCAGTACTTC
TRBD2	TRBV28	many	TRBJ2-4	18	CASRTKGLALSAKNIQYF	TGTGCCAGCAGAACTAAGGGACTAGCGCTGAGTGCCAAAAACATTCAGTACTTC
.	TRBV6-5	many	TRBJ2-5	16	CASSYSAEILGETQYF	TGTGCCAGCAGTTACTCAGCCGAGATTCTTGGGGAGACCCAGTACTTC
.	TRBV6-4	many	TRBJ1-5	17	CASSAHWDRGFFQPQHF	TGTGCCAGCAGTGCCCACTGGGACCGGGGGTTTTTCCAGCCCCAGCATTTT
.	TRBV2	many	TRBJ2-3	15	CASSEAYRRTDTQYF	TGTGCCAGCAGTGAAGCCTACAGGCGAACAGATACGCAGTATTTT
.	TRBV12-3/TRBV12-4	.	TRBJ2-6	17	CASSPLTGFSGANVLTF	TGTGCCAGCAGTCCCCTTACAGGATTCTCTGGGGCCAACGTCCTGACTTTC
.	TRBV28	few	TRBJ1-4	14	CASSDRSQAEKLFF	TGTGCCAGCAGCGACCGGTCCCAGGCTGAAAAACTGTTTTTT
TRBD1	TRBV6-1	.	TRBJ2-7	12	CASRTTGDEQYF	TGTGCCAGCAGAACCACAGGGGACGAGCAGTACTTC
.	TRBV7-3	many	TRBJ2-6	16	CASSLYPTGSSNVLTF	TGTGCCAGCAGCTTATATCCTACAGGATCCTCCAACGTCCTGACTTTC
TRBD1	TRBV12-3/TRBV12-4	many	TRBJ2-3	15	CASSPRTGPTDTQYF	TGTGCCAGCAGTCCAAGGACAGGACCCACAGATACGCAGTATTTT
.	TRBV6-2/TRBV6-3	.	TRBJ2-5	15	CASTMSRTLLETQYF	TGTGCCAGCACCATGAGCAGGACCCTCTTGGAGACCCAGTACTTC